What follows are 18 T cell receptor beta chains derived from one specimen sequenced in a study of blood T cell repertoires in COVID-19. Measured with immunoSEQ multiplex PCR; TCRdb has only the in-frame clones, and not every one. The data contain approximately 200,000 clones, roughly 82% of them singletons. Specimen: PBMCs or T cells enriched from blood (not recorded which). The receptors were gathered from a man aged 40-50 years who had recovered from COVID-19.

This rearrangement joins TRBV4-2 to TRBJ1-5; D remains unclear. The CDR3 runs to 14 residues. Germline values: CDR1 LGHNA, CDR2 YNFKEQ. The germline V and J ends were trimmed by 3 bases and 5 bases, with 11 bases remaining between them. The CDR3 region has the DNA TGTGCCAGCAGCCAGGGAACGGGGTATCAGCCCCAGCATTTT. Translating gives CASSQGTGYQPQHF.

The chain carries TRBV3-1 (or the pseudogene TRBV3-2) and TRBJ1-2; TRBD1 aligns across 7 bases. The CDR3 runs 16 residues. Germline V gene lookup returns CDR1 LGHDT and CDR2 YNNKEL (reference sequence). The ends lost 2 bases at V and 4 bases at J; junction bases unmatched: 10. The CDR3 reads CASSQPRQGGLYGYTF. The DNA for the CDR3 is TGTGCCAGCAGCCAACCTAGACAGGGCGGCCTCTATGGCTACACCTTC.

The chain is built from TRBV5-1 and TRBJ2-5, with TRBD2 matching 7 bases. With 0 bases clipped from V and 3 bases from J, the junction kept 2 bases outside the gene matches. The CDR3 spans 14 residues. The germline V gene has CDR1 SGHRS and CDR2 YFSETQ. CDR3 bases: TGCGCCAGCAGCTTGGGCGCGGGGGAAGAGACCCAGTACTTC. It yields the protein CASSLGAGEETQYF.

This rearrangement joins TRBV2 to TRBJ1-2; D unclear. The CDR3 extends over 13 amino acids. Between the trimmed V and J ends, which lost 6 bases and 7 bases, there was a span of 15 bases. Germline CDR1 and CDR2: SNHLY and FYNNEI. The CDR3 sequence is CASRQAWAGGYTF. The CDR3 bases are TGTGCCAGCAGGCAGGCTTGGGCCGGTGGCTACACCTTC.

V is TRBV30 and J is TRBJ1-1, with unresolved D. This CDR3 has 16 amino acids. Trimming took off 1 base at V and 0 bases at J, with 15 bases between the two ends. Germline assignment: CDR1 GTSNPN and CDR2 SVGIG (reference sequence). The CDR3 spells CAWSAPVGRVNTEAFF. CDR3 sequence (DNA): TGTGCCTGGAGTGCCCCCGTCGGGAGGGTGAACACTGAAGCTTTCTTT.

V and J are TRBV28 and TRBJ1-2, with 7 bases aligning to TRBD1. The CDR3 totals 17 residues. Germline V CDR1 and CDR2: MDHEN, SYDVKM. With V trimmed by 1 base and J by 4 bases, 12 bases remained unmatched. CDR3 bases: TGTGCCAGCAGTTTATTTCAGGGAACAGGGGCGACCTATGGCTACACCTTC. This codes for CASSLFQGTGATYGYTF.

The chain employs TRBV29-1 and TRBJ1-2; 7 bases match TRBD1. Unmatched junction bases numbered 6, after V lost 3 bases and J lost 2 bases. The germline gives CDR1 SQVTM, CDR2 ANQGSEA. The CDR3 extends over 14 amino acids. CDR3 protein: CSVEGRGFNYGYTF. The DNA for the CDR3 is TGCAGCGTTGAGGGCAGGGGGTTCAACTATGGCTACACCTTC.

The chain has TRBV7-9 and TRBJ1-4, with 10 positions matching TRBD1. The V segment lost 4 bases and the J segment 7 bases; nucleotides outside the gene matches: 3. CDR3 length: 14 amino acids. Germline V gene lookup returns CDR1 SEHNR and CDR2 FQNEAQ (reference sequence). The DNA of the CDR3 is TGTGCCAGCAGCTCGGGACAGGGGCCTGAAAAACTGTTTTTT. Translation: CASSSGQGPEKLFF.

This sequence joins TRBV28 and TRBJ1-2; D not resolved. Per the germline V gene, CDR1 is MDHEN and CDR2 is SYDVKM. V was shortened by 2 bases and J by 1 base, with 8 bases between the two germline ends. This CDR3 spans 14 amino acids. CDR3: CASSLAHFNYGYTF. DNA for the CDR3: TGTGCCAGCAGTTTAGCCCACTTTAACTATGGCTACACCTTC.

This CDR3 reads CARGIAGLQETQYF. DNA for the CDR3: TGTGCCAGAGGCATAGCGGGACTCCAAGAGACCCAGTACTTC. The V and J genes are TRBV28 and TRBJ2-5, with 8 nucleotides matching TRBD2. J gave up 1 base and V 9 bases, and 7 bases lay outside the gene matches. This CDR3 is built from 14 residues. The germline CDR1 and CDR2 sequences are MDHEN and SYDVKM.

This rearrangement joins TRBV28 to TRBJ1-5; 9 nucleotides match TRBD1. Germline CDR1 reads MDHEN; CDR2 reads SYDVKM. Germline trimming cut 5 bases from V and 3 bases from J; bases unmatched to any gene: 14. This CDR3 spans 18 amino acids. The CDR3 protein is CASSETGTGFGHNQPQHF. The CDR3 bases are TGTGCCAGCAGTGAGACCGGGACAGGGTTTGGTCACAATCAGCCCCAGCATTTT.

The chain links TRBV6-5 to TRBJ2-7, with 7 bases fitting TRBD1. The CDR3 runs 13 residues. J gave up 2 bases and V 5 bases, and 3 bases lay outside the gene matches. The germline CDR1 and CDR2 sequences are MNHEY and SVGAGI. The CDR3 DNA reads as TGTGCCAGCAGTCCAGACAGGGCCTACGAGCAGTACTTC. Encoded protein: CASSPDRAYEQYF.

The chain recombines TRBV2 with TRBJ1-1; a weak D match, TRBD1 (6 bases). The germline V and J ends were trimmed by 9 bases and 0 bases, with 11 bases remaining between them. This CDR3 region has 13 residues. Per the germline V gene, CDR1 is SNHLY and CDR2 is FYNNEI. The CDR3 DNA sequence: TGTGCCAGACGCAGGGGCCTGAACACTGAAGCTTTCTTT. Encoded protein: CARRRGLNTEAFF.

This sequence joins TRBV27 and TRBJ2-1; perhaps TRBD1 as D (6 bases). V shed 4 bases and J shed 7 bases, with 11 bases lying between them. Germline lookup yields CDR1 MNHEY and CDR2 SMNVEV (reference sequence). This CDR3 is built from 13 residues. In nucleotides, the CDR3 is TGTGCCAGCAGTTACCTACAGGGAAATGAGCAGTTCTTC. It specifies CASSYLQGNEQFF.

The chain carries TRBV7-2 and TRBJ1-2; D remains ambiguous. The CDR3 has 15 residues. V shed 3 bases and J shed 8 bases, with 19 bases lying between them. The germline CDR1 and CDR2 sequences are SGHTA and FQGNSA. The CDR3 nucleotides read TGTGCCAGCAGCTTCCGAGATACTATGGCTACGGGCTACACCTTC. This translates into CASSFRDTMATGYTF.

This sequence joins TRBV27 and TRBJ2-1, with 8 bases aligning to TRBD2. V shed 6 bases and J 6 bases; nucleotides not matched to a gene: 7. Germline CDR1 MNHEY, CDR2 SMNVEV (reference sequence). The CDR3 runs 14 residues. This CDR3 is CASSLIAGFNEQFF. CDR3 DNA sequence: TGTGCCAGCAGCCTAATAGCGGGATTCAATGAGCAGTTCTTC.

V is TRBV19 and J is TRBJ1-2; D remains ambiguous. CDR1 LNHDA and CDR2 SQIVND come from the germline V gene (reference sequence). The V and J ends lost 6 bases and 0 bases respectively, with 11 bases between them. The CDR3 sequence is 14 residues long. CDR3 DNA: TGTGCCAGTAGCCCTGTCAGAACTAACTATGGCTACACCTTC. Residues: CASSPVRTNYGYTF.

The chain is built from TRBV7-2 and TRBJ1-3; D may be TRBD1 (5 bases). Looked up from germline, CDR1 is SGHTA and CDR2 is FQGNSA. V was shortened by 5 bases and J by 0 bases, with 20 bases between the two germline ends. The CDR3 runs 18 residues. DNA for the CDR3: TGTGCCAGCAGCCAGTTTAGGGGAGGAATGGGCTCTGGAAACACCATATATTTT. Its translation is CASSQFRGGMGSGNTIYF. The variable domain in full, completed from reference TRBV7-2 and TRBJ1-3, reads GAGVSQSPSNKVTEKGKDVELRCDPISGHTALYWYRQSLGQGLEFLIYFQGNSAPDKSGLPSDRFSAERTGGSVSTLTIQRTQQEDSAVYLCASSQFRGGMGSGNTIYFGEGSWLTVV.